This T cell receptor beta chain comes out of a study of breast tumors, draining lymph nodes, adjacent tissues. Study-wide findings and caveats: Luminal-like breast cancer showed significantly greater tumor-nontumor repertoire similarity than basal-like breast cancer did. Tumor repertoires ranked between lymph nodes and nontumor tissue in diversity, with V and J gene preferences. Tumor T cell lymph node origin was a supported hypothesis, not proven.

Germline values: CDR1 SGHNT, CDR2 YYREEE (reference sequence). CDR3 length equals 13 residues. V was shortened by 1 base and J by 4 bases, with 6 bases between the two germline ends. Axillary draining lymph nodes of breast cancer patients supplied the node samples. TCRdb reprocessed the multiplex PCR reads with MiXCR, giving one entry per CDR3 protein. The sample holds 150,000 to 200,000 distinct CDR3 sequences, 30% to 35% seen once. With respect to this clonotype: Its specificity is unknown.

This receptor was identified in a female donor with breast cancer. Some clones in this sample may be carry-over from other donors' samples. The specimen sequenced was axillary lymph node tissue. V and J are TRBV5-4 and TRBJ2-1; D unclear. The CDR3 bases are TGTGCCAGCAGCTTGACAGATTACAATGAGCAGTTCTTC. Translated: CASSLTDYNEQFF.